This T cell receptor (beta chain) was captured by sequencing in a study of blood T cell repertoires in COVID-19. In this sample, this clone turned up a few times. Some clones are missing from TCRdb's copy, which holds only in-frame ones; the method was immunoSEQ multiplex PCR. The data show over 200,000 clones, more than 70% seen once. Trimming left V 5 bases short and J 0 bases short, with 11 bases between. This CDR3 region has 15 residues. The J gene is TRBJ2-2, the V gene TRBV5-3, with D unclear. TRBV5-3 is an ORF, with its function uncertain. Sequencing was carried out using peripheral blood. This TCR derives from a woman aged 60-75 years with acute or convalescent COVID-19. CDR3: CARSRSEANTGELFF. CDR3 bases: TGTGCCAGAAGTAGAAGTGAGGCGAACACCGGGGAGCTGTTTTTT.